Listed here are 10 T cell receptor beta chains from one sample, sequenced in a study of regulatory T cells in long-lasting Graves disease. Construction of TCR beta libraries relied on iRepertoire HTBI primers and on Arm-PCR targeting CDR3 regions. TCRdb independently ran MiXCR on the multiplex PCR reads; one entry per CDR3 protein. The top ten clones hold 13% to 15% of a sample with roughly 430,000 distinct CDR3 sequences, 21% of them seen once. As to time point: persistent/refractory GD, antithyroid drugs over 5 years with positive TRAb. With RNA extracted from PBMCs as input, the TCR library was made. The source material was peripheral blood mononuclear cells (PBMCs), sampled when the disease was refractory, from a patient treated with antithyroid drugs. These receptors were obtained from a female donor with Graves disease.

In its sample, this clonotype was seen a few times. J is TRBJ1-1 and V is TRBV19; D not resolved. Germline V gene data show CDR1 as LNHDA and CDR2 as SQIVND (reference sequence). CDR3 length equals 11 residues. The V and J ends lost 1 base and 9 bases respectively, with 6 bases between them. CDR3 sequence (DNA): TGTGCCAGTAGTATAGCCCAGCAAGCTTTCTTT. Protein sequence: CASSIAQQAFF.

Concerning this clonotype: This may be a read error: a much more frequent sequence differs by one nucleotide. The V and J genes are TRBV20-1 and TRBJ2-1; D is possibly TRBD2 (6 bases). The CDR3 consists of 13 residues. Germline V lookup: CDR1 DFQATT, CDR2 SNEGSKA (reference sequence). This chain's CDR3 is CSACSGPYSEQFF. CDR3 nucleotides: TGCAGTGCTTGTAGCGGTCCATACAGTGAGCAGTTCTTC.

Many counts were recorded for this clonotype. The chain combines TRBV27 with TRBJ2-7, with D hard to call. In germline, CDR1 is MNHEY, CDR2 SMNVEV (reference sequence). This CDR3 contains 13 residues. Trimming stripped 0 bases from V and 3 bases from J, with 6 bases between. DNA for the CDR3: TGTGCCAGCAGTTTATCGGCAATCTACGAGCAGTACTTC. Protein: CASSLSAIYEQYF.

This clonotype appeared a few times. The chain employs TRBV5-1 and TRBJ1-2; tentatively, D is TRBD1 (5 bases). V lost 4 bases and J lost 4, with 11 bases in between. The CDR3 is 13 amino acids. Germline CDR1 and CDR2: SGHRS and YFSETQ. The CDR3 region is CASSPDRPYGYTF. For the CDR3, the DNA is TGCGCCAGCAGCCCAGACAGACCCTATGGCTACACCTTC.

This clonotype was counted ten times or more. V and J are TRBV27 and TRBJ1-2; D is unresolved. Germline values: CDR1 MNHEY, CDR2 SMNVEV (reference sequence). V lost 8 bases and J 4 bases, leaving 17 bases between the germline ends. The CDR3 is made up of 14 amino acids. The CDR3 spells CASGLVGTSYGYTF. The CDR3 DNA sequence: TGTGCCAGCGGCTTAGTGGGCACGTCCTATGGCTACACCTTC.

This clonotype was seen ten or more times. The chain has TRBV19 and TRBJ1-1; possibly TRBD1 for D (6 bases). V lost 6 bases to trimming and J lost 4 bases, with 12 bases between them. There are 13 residues in the CDR3. Germline V lookup: CDR1 LNHDA, CDR2 SQIVND (reference sequence). The CDR3 spells CASSPGQSTEAFF. The CDR3 DNA is TGTGCCAGTAGCCCCGGACAGAGCACTGAAGCTTTCTTT.

This clonotype came up many times. V and J are TRBV6-2 or TRBV6-3 and TRBJ2-7; TRBD2 might be the D (6 bases). The ends were cut back, 2 bases at V and 3 bases at J, with 8 bases in the middle. The germline V gene encodes CDR1 MNHEY and CDR2 SVGEGT. The CDR3 totals 13 residues. The CDR3 region has the DNA TGTGCCAGCAGTTACCGGGGGAACTACGAGCAGTACTTC. Its translation is CASSYRGNYEQYF.

The CDR3 DNA sequence: TGTGCCAGCAGTTCATTAGCGGAGAGCTCCTACAATGAGCAGTTCTTC. Encoded protein: CASSSLAESSYNEQFF. This chain connects TRBV27 to TRBJ2-1; D is perhaps TRBD2 (6 bases). Germline V gene data show CDR1 as MNHEY and CDR2 as SMNVEV (reference sequence). This CDR3 comprises 16 residues. The V and J ends lost 4 bases and 0 bases respectively, with 13 bases between them.

V gene TRBV5-1 combines with J gene TRBJ2-2; TRBD2 is a possible D gene (6 bases). V was shortened by 4 bases and J by 2 bases, with 12 bases between the two germline ends. This CDR3 region has 15 residues. Germline CDR1 SGHRS, CDR2 YFSETQ. The CDR3 sequence is CASSGGTANTGELFF. The CDR3 DNA is TGCGCCAGCAGCGGCGGGACCGCTAACACCGGGGAGCTGTTTTTT.

This rearrangement joins TRBV6-5 to TRBJ1-5, with no clear D. V gave up 1 base and J gave up 0 bases, with 7 bases separating them. The CDR3 has 15 amino acids. CDR1 and CDR2 (germline): MNHEY, SVGAGI. This chain's CDR3 is CASSYFDHSNQPQHF. The CDR3 DNA follows: TGTGCCAGCAGTTACTTTGACCATAGCAATCAGCCCCAGCATTTT.